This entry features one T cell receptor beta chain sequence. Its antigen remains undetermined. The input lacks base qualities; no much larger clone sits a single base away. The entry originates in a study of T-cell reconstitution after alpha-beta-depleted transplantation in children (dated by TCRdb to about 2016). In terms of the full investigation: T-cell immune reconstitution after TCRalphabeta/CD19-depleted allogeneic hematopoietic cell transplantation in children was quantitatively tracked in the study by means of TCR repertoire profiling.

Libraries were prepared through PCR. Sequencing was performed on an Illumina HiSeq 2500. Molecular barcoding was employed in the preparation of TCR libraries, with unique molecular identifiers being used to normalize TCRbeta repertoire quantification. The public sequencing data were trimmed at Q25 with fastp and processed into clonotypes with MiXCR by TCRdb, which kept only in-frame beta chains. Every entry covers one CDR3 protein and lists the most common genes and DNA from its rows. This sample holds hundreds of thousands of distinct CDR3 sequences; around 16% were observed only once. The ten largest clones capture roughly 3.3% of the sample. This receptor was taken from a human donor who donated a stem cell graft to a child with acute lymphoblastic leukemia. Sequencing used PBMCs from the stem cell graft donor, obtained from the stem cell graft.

The CDR3 sequence is CASSSQGGSNQPQHF. The DNA sequence is as follows: TGTGCCAGCAGCTCCCAGGGGGGAAGCAATCAGCCCCAGCATTTT. The sequence links TRBV7-9 to TRBJ1-5; 7 nucleotides in the junction match TRBD1. The CDR3, cysteine through phenylalanine, is 15 amino acids long. Only the CDR3 DNA stays, 45 bases, in frame from base 1. V and J are trimmed by 4 bases and 1 base, and the gene matches miss 4 bases of the junction. From a lookup of the germline V gene (reference sequence), CDR1 and CDR2 are SEHNR and FQNEAQ.